These T cell receptor beta chains were read from a single sample in a study of T cell responses to AZD1222 COVID-19 vaccine. TCRdb's copy holds only in-frame clones and misses some; the assay was immunoSEQ multiplex PCR. In the table there are some 160,000 clones, more than 75% of which are singletons. The specimen comprised peripheral blood, sampled 28 days after the second AZD1222 dose. The receptors stem from an adult who received the AZD1222 COVID-19 vaccine. The CDR3 runs from the conserved cysteine through the conserved F or W. The D gene is left open where the match is weak. Clone size is not always given. Where it is, it says once, few, many or a class for expanded clones.

TRBJ2-7	NA	TRBV11-2	TRBD2	TGTGCCAGCAGCTTCCGAACTAGCGGCCTACAGCCGATATACGAGCAGTACTTC	CASSFRTSGLQPIYEQYF
TRBJ1-2	NA	TRBV19	NA	TGTGCCAGTACCCTGGACTCGGGGAGAGGTGGCTACACCTTC	CASTLDSGRGGYTF
TRBJ2-5	once	TRBV7-6	NA	TGTGCCAGCAGCTGGCTGGGGCGGGAAGAGACCCAGTACTTC	CASSWLGREETQYF
TRBJ2-2	once	TRBV27	NA	TGTGCCAGCAGACCGGGAAACCAGGACACCGGGGAGCTGTTTTTT	CASRPGNQDTGELFF
TRBJ1-2	once	TRBV5-1	TRBD1	TGCGCCAGCAGGCAAACAGGGGAGGACTATGGCTACACCTTC	CASRQTGEDYGYTF
TRBJ2-1	NA	TRBV4-1	NA	TGCGCCAGCAGCCAAGTGGGGGTTTACAATGAGCAGTTCTTC	CASSQVGVYNEQFF
TRBJ1-1	NA	TRBV18	NA	TGTGCCAGCTCAACCAAAGGTTCTCAGGTGGGCAACACTGAAGCTTTCTTT	CASSTKGSQVGNTEAFF
TRBJ2-1	few	TRBV7-2	TRBD2	TGTGCCAGCAGCTCGCGGACTAGCGGGGGGGGCTACAATGAGCAGTTCTTC	CASSSRTSGGGYNEQFF
TRBJ2-7	NA	TRBV29-1	NA	TGCAGCGTCGCCCCTGGGACTTTCTACGAGCAGTACTTC	CSVAPGTFYEQYF
TRBJ1-2	NA	TRBV19	NA	TGTGCCAGTAGTACCGGGACCGGTAACTATGGCTACACCTTC	CASSTGTGNYGYTF
TRBJ1-3	NA	TRBV6-6	NA	TGTGCCAGCTTACAACAGGGTTATGGAAACACCATATATTTT	CASLQQGYGNTIYF
TRBJ1-1	NA	TRBV7-2	TRBD1	TGTGCCAGCAGCTTGGCTGACAGGGTGTGGAACACTGAAGCTTTCTTT	CASSLADRVWNTEAFF
TRBJ2-1	medium-sized	TRBV2	NA	TGTGCCAGCAGTCTCACAGGGAGCTCCTACAATGAGCAGTTCTTC	CASSLTGSSYNEQFF
TRBJ2-7	NA	TRBV2	NA	TGTGCCAGCAATTTGGGCTCAGTCTACGAGCAGTACTTC	CASNLGSVYEQYF
TRBJ1-6	NA	TRBV3-1/TRBV3-2	TRBD1	TGTGCCAGCAGCCAAGAGGGGTCAGGGGGTTCACCCCTCCACTTT	CASSQEGSGGSPLHF
TRBJ2-1	NA	TRBV5-1	NA	TGCGCCAGCAGCTTAGTACCACGGGACATATACAATGAGCAGTTCTTC	CASSLVPRDIYNEQFF
TRBJ2-6	NA	TRBV7-9	TRBD1	TGTGCCAGCAGCTTAAATAAGGGACAGGGAAGCTCTGGGGCCAACGTCCTGACTTTC	CASSLNKGQGSSGANVLTF
TRBJ1-1	NA	TRBV19	TRBD1	TGTGCCAGTAGCAAAAGGGACAGGGGAGACACTGAAGCTTTCTTT	CASSKRDRGDTEAFF
TRBJ2-7	NA	TRBV9	NA	TGTGCCAGCAGCGTATTGGGGAGCTCCTACGAGCAGTACTTC	CASSVLGSSYEQYF
TRBJ1-1	NA	TRBV6-1	NA	TGTGCCAGCAGTGAAGCCCCAGGATATACAGGATCTAAATATGAAGCTTTCTTT	CASSEAPGYTGSKYEAFF
TRBJ1-5	NA	TRBV7-2	NA	TGTGCCAGCAGCTCAAACGAGTATCAGCCCCAGCATTTT	CASSSNEYQPQHF
TRBJ1-1	NA	TRBV10-3	NA	TGTGCCATCAGTGAGAGGGACACTGAAGCTTTCTTT	CAISERDTEAFF
TRBJ2-4	NA	TRBV2	TRBD1	TGTGCCAGCACCAGACAGGGGACTTCCTCCGCAAACATTCAGTACTTC	CASTRQGTSSANIQYF
TRBJ2-3	NA	TRBV7-3	NA	TGTGCCAGCAGCTTAGGCGGGAACGCAGATACGCAGTATTTT	CASSLGGNADTQYF
TRBJ1-1	NA	TRBV9	NA	TGTGCCAGCAGCCTCGGACAGCCTGGGGACACTGAAGCTTTCTTT	CASSLGQPGDTEAFF
TRBJ1-1	few	TRBV18	TRBD1	TGTGCCAGCTCGCCCGGGACAGAGAAAGAAGCTTTCTTT	CASSPGTEKEAFF
TRBJ1-1	NA	TRBV3-1/TRBV3-2	NA	TGTGCCAGCAGCCAAAGGCCAGGGGCTGAAGCTTTCTTT	CASSQRPGAEAFF
TRBJ2-1	NA	TRBV18	NA	TGTGCCAGCTCACCGCGGACTACTACCTACAATGAGCAGTTCTTC	CASSPRTTTYNEQFF
TRBJ1-2	NA	TRBV3-1/TRBV3-2	NA	TGTGCCAGCAGCCAAGAAACAGCCGGTGGCTACACCTTC	CASSQETAGGYTF
TRBJ2-3	once	TRBV7-9	NA	TGTGCCAGCAGCTTAGCCCGGGACACTTACACAGATACGCAGTATTTT	CASSLARDTYTDTQYF
TRBJ1-2	NA	TRBV5-1	TRBD1	TGCGCCAGCACCACAGGTACAGGGGTATATGGCTACACCTTC	CASTTGTGVYGYTF
TRBJ1-2	NA	TRBV6-5	NA	TGTGCCAGCACTCAACCCGGACAGTCTAACTATGGCTACACCTTC	CASTQPGQSNYGYTF
TRBJ2-3	NA	TRBV6-5	TRBD2	TGTGCCAGCAGTTACGGGGGGGATGAAAATACGCAGTATTTT	CASSYGGDENTQYF
TRBJ2-5	once	TRBV5-1	TRBD2	TGCGCCAGCAGCTTGGTAGGCGGGGGTGGTGAGACCCAGTACTTC	CASSLVGGGGETQYF
TRBJ1-3	NA	TRBV7-2	TRBD1	TGTGCCAGCAGCTCATCTCCCGGGACAGCCCTCCAGGGGGCCATATATTTT	CASSSSPGTALQGAIYF
TRBJ1-1	NA	TRBV15	NA	TGTGCCACCAGCAGAGATAGGGCGACGGCGAACACTGAAGCTTTCTTT	CATSRDRATANTEAFF
TRBJ2-5	NA	TRBV11-3	NA	TGTGCCAGCAGCTTAGAAACACTACGCGGCCAAGAGACCCAGTACTTC	CASSLETLRGQETQYF
TRBJ1-1	NA	TRBV5-1	TRBD1	TGCGCCAGCAGCTTGGAAAGACGCCGGGACAGGATACTTTGGGGGACTGAAGCTTTCTTT	CASSLERRRDRILWGTEAFF
TRBJ2-7	NA	TRBV2	NA	TGTGCCAGCAGTGGCCCGGACACCCACTACGAGCAGTACTTC	CASSGPDTHYEQYF
TRBJ2-1	NA	TRBV4-1	TRBD2	TGCGCCAGCAGCCCCTGGACTAGCGGGAGCTCCTACAATGAGCAGTTCTTC	CASSPWTSGSSYNEQFF
TRBJ2-1	NA	TRBV7-8	NA	TGTGCCAGCAGCTTAGCATTCGCGGGACCCCCCGGCAATGAGCAGTTCTTC	CASSLAFAGPPGNEQFF
TRBJ1-2	NA	TRBV12-2	NA	TGTGCAAGTCGCCCTAGAACAGGGGCCGGCTACACCTTC	CASRPRTGAGYTF
TRBJ2-1	NA	TRBV7-3	TRBD1	TGTGCCAGCAGCTTAAAGGGACAGGGATACGAGCAGTTCTTC	CASSLKGQGYEQFF
TRBJ1-5	NA	TRBV19	NA	TGTGCCACCGACGAGGGTTTTTATAGCAATCAGCCCCAGCATTTT	CATDEGFYSNQPQHF
TRBJ2-7	NA	TRBV6-5	NA	TGTGCCAGCAGTTACAGCAGGGGGGGGCCCCCCGAGCAGTACTTC	CASSYSRGGPPEQYF
TRBJ2-1	NA	TRBV7-3	NA	TGTGCCAGCAGCCCCCACGACAACAATGAGCAGTTCTTC	CASSPHDNNEQFF
TRBJ1-1	NA	TRBV12-3/TRBV12-4	NA	TGTGCTACCACTGCCGGGGGAAATACTGAAGCTTTCTTT	CATTAGGNTEAFF
TRBJ2-7	once	TRBV6-5	NA	TGTGCCAGCAGCCCCCTCGGGACTCTCTTCGAGCAGTACTTC	CASSPLGTLFEQYF
TRBJ1-2	NA	TRBV12-3/TRBV12-4	NA	TGTGCCAGCAGTATCTTGGGTGGCTACACCTTC	CASSILGGYTF
TRBJ2-6	NA	TRBV18	NA	TGTGCCAGCTCGCCCTCTGGGGCCAACGTCCTGACTTTC	CASSPSGANVLTF
TRBJ2-3	NA	TRBV7-3	TRBD1	TGTGCCAGCAGCGAACGACAGGGTGGCGGTATAGATACGCAGTATTTT	CASSERQGGGIDTQYF
TRBJ2-7	NA	TRBV6-2/TRBV6-3	NA	TGTGCCAGCAGTGGCCTTTCCTACGAGCAGTACTTC	CASSGLSYEQYF
TRBJ2-7	NA	TRBV3-1/TRBV3-2	TRBD2	TGTGCCAGCAGCCCTAGCGGGGGAGCCTACGAGCAGTACTTC	CASSPSGGAYEQYF
TRBJ1-1	once	TRBV10-3	TRBD1	TGTGCCATCAGTGACCCTACTTCTACAGGGGGCGCGGCGAACACTGAAGCTTTCTTT	CAISDPTSTGGAANTEAFF